The clone carrying this TCR beta chain was found a few times. The antigen is unknown. Time point meaning: cycle 4 day 1 (C4D1), after 5 to 7 weeks of nivolumab. After autologous stem cell transplantation all patients relapsed, and prior brentuximab vedotin exposure differed between cohorts. Best outcomes ranged across complete response, partial response and progressive disease. Method: immunoSEQ multiplex PCR; TCRdb's copy keeps in-frame clones and lacks some. The sample carries 20,000 to 30,000 clones, approximately 87% recorded once. The CDR3 runs 13 residues. Germline-derived CDR1 and CDR2 are MRHNA and SNTAGT. V lost 4 bases, J lost 6 bases, and 11 bases lay in between. The sample originates from a study of PD-1 blockade in classical Hodgkin lymphoma. Study-level points and caveats: Newly diagnosed patients had diversity similar to the baseline diversity of complete responders. Still unresolved is the cause of the repertoire differences, which may be disease activity or prior therapy.

The specimen was peripheral blood mononuclear cells (PBMCs), collected before the fourth cycle of nivolumab. This receptor was obtained from a human donor with classical Hodgkin lymphoma. The rearrangement joins TRBV6-4 to TRBJ2-3, with unresolved D. Written as DNA, the CDR3 is TGTGCCAGCAGTGCGACCGAGCTGGATACGCAGTATTTT. The encoded protein is CASSATELDTQYF.